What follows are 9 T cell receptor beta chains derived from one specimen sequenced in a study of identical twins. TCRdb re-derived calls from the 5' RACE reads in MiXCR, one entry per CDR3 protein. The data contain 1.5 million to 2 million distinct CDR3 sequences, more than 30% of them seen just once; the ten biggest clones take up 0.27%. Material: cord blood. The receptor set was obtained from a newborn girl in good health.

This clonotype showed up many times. The CDR3 loop is CASSPLAGTNEQFF. CDR3 nucleotide sequence: TGTGCCAGCAGCCCGCTAGCCGGGACCAATGAGCAGTTCTTC. The V gene is TRBV7-9, the J gene TRBJ2-1; D tentatively reads TRBD1 or TRBD2 (5 bases each). The germline CDR1 and CDR2 sequences are SEHNR and FQNEAQ (reference sequence). Trimming removed 5 bases at V and 6 bases at J, with 14 bases between. The CDR3 loop spans 14 amino acids.

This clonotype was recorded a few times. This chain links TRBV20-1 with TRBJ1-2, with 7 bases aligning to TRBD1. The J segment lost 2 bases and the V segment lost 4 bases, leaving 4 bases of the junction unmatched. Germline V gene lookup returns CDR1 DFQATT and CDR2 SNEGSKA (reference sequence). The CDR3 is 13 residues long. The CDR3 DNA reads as TGCAGTGCTATACAGGGGAAAAACTATGGCTACACCTTC. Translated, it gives CSAIQGKNYGYTF.

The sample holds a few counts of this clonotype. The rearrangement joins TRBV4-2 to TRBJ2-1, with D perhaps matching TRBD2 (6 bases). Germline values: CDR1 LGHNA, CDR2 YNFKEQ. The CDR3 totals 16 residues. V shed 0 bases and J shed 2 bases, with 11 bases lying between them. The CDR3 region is CASSQDRLAPYNEQFF. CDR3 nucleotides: TGTGCCAGCAGCCAAGATCGGCTAGCGCCCTACAATGAGCAGTTCTTC.

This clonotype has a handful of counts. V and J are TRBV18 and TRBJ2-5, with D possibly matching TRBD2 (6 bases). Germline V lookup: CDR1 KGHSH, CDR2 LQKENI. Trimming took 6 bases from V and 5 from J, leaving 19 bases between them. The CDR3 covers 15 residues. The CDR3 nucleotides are TGTGCCAGCTCCCCAGCGAGGGGCGGGGCGGAGACCCAGTACTTC. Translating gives CASSPARGGAETQYF.

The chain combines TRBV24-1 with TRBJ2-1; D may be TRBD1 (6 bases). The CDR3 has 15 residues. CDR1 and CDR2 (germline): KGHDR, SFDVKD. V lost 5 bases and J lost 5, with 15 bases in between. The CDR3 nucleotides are TGTGCCACCAGTGGAAACAGGGAACTTGACAATGAGCAGTTCTTC. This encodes CATSGNRELDNEQFF.

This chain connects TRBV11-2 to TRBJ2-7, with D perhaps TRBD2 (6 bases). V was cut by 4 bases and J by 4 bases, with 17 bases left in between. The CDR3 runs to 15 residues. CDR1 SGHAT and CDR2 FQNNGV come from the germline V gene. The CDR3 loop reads CASSSIRDFVYEQYF. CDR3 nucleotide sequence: TGTGCCAGCAGCTCTATACGGGACTTCGTATACGAGCAGTACTTC.

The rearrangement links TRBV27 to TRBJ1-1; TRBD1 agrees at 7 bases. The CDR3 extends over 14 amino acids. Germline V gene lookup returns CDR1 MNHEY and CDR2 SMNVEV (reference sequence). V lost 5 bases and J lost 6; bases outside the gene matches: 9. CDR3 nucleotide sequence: TGTGCCAGCAGTCCCGGGACAGATCGATCTGAAGCTTTCTTT. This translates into CASSPGTDRSEAFF.

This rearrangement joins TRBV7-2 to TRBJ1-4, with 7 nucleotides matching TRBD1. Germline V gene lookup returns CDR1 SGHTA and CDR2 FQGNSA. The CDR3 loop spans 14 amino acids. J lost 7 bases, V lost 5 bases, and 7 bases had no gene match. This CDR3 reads CASSPFGQVEKLFF. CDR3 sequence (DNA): TGTGCCAGCAGCCCTTTCGGACAGGTTGAAAAACTGTTTTTT. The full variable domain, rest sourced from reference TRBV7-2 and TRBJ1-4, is GAGVSQSPSNKVTEKGKDVELRCDPISGHTALYWYRQSLGQGLEFLIYFQGNSAPDKSGLPSDRFSAERTGGSVSTLTIQRTQQEDSAVYLCASSPFGQVEKLFFGSGTQLSVL.

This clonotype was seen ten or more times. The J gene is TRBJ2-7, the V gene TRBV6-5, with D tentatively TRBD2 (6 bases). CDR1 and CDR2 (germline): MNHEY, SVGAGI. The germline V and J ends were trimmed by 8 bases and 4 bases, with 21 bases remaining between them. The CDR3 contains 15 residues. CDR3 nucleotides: TGTGCCAGCCGCCCGCGGAGGGAGACTTGGTACGAGCAGTACTTC. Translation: CASRPRRETWYEQYF.